Listed below are T cell receptor beta chains from one sample, sequenced in a study of blood T cells in healthy people across ages. TCRdb processed the 5' RACE reads anew with MiXCR; each CDR3 protein has one entry. The table includes 1.5 million to 2 million distinct CDR3 sequences, about two fifths detected once. The source material was blood. All receptors derive from a human donor in good health. Each CDR3 is given with its conserved first and last residue.

V,CDR3
TRBV20-1,CSARPGQGGNEQFF
TRBV7-2,CASSLNHRDEQFF
TRBV7-2,CASSSRLKAVYTGELFF
TRBV20-1,CSVKNEQYF
TRBV7-9,CASSLGYQTDTQYF
TRBV7-9,CASIPNDRVNTEAFF
TRBV6-5,CASSYSVAGYYNEQFF
TRBV7-2,CASSLHGGKGETQYF
TRBV28,CASTTRGQGQFF
TRBV7-8,CASSSGADRGYEQYF
TRBV20-1,CSARGHSNQPQHF
TRBV3-1,CASSQDPTTAQAYGDSPLHF
TRBV20-1,CSASRGDQPQHF
TRBV5-1,CASSFHQSTEAFF
TRBV20-1,CSARNTGSLGLYYGYTF
TRBV7-2,CASSLERRDEQFF
TRBV5-5,CASSLGGGGQTEAFF
TRBV27,CASSSMGQWMNTEAFF
TRBV7-2,CASSLGSLAGGINEQFF
TRBV7-2,CASSFTPASSPYEQYF
TRBV29-1,CSVEWQGTDTQYF
TRBV6-2/TRBV6-3,CASSPRTPEGQPQHF
TRBV4-1,CASSQVDMGFRTDTQYF
TRBV7-9,CASSLAPTGNGYTF
TRBV7-2,CASSNQGGRGPQEIQYF
TRBV7-8,CASGTSTLETQYF
TRBV10-3,CAITEGGTDTQYF
TRBV15,CATSRQVDAPILYQETQYF
TRBV12-3/TRBV12-4,CASNPAQGANTEAFF
TRBV4-3,CASSQEIKGFRGYTF
TRBV13,CASSRGRRDEQYF
TRBV12-3/TRBV12-4,CASRNRGEDIQYF
TRBV4-3,CASSRLTSGTDTQYF
TRBV29-1,CSVMDSSDSPLHF
TRBV6-6,CASSYFGGEDQPQHF
TRBV7-2,CACSLVTNTEAFF
TRBV21-1,CASRIPGPTQETQYF
TRBV6-1,CASRTYEQYF
TRBV4-1,CASSQAGGGSEAFF
TRBV6-1,CASIRDRPYNGQFF
TRBV15,CATSRDWKGYTGELFF
TRBV28,CASSLDPMGQLYEQYF